This T cell receptor beta chain emerged from a study of human T cells and chemical hapten exposure. Study outcomes and limitations: Having alopecia, the donors may differ immunologically from healthy people. DPC sensitization did not alter TCRs above 1 in 1000 frequency.

Time point meaning: pre-sensitization, week 0. The treatment denotes: therapeutic diphenylcyclopropenone sensitization with weekly scalp DPC. Extraction of total RNA was performed on unfractionated whole blood. Ten or more counts support this clonotype. Its antigen is not identified. TCRdb analysed the RACE reads with MiXCR anew, one entry per CDR3 protein. Of roughly 110,000 distinct CDR3 sequences in the sample, around 12% were seen once. The CDR3 totals 12 residues. The V gene's germline CDR1 is SGHAT and CDR2 FQNNGV. V was trimmed by 2 bases and J by 6 bases, leaving 6 bases between them. The TCR originated in a woman between 50 and 59 years old with alopecia areata. Some clones in this sample may be carry-over from other donors' samples. The chain carries TRBV11-2 and TRBJ2-3, with unresolved D. Sequencing used whole blood, obtained in connection with sensitization to the hapten diphenylcyclopropenone (DPC). The CDR3, as DNA: TGTGCCAGCAGCTTATTTGAGGATACGCAGTATTTT. This encodes CASSLFEDTQYF.